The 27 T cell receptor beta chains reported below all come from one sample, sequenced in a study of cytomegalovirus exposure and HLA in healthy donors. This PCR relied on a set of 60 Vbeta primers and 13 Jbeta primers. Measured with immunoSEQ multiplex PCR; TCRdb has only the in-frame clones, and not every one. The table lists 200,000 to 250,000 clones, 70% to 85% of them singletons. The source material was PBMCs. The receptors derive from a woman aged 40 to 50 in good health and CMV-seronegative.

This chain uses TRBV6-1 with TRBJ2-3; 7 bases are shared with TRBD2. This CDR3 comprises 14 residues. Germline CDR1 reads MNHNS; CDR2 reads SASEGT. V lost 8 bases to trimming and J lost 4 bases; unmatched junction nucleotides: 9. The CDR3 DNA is TGTGCCAGCCTCGTGGGGGGGAGGGCAGATACGCAGTATTTT. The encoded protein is CASLVGGRADTQYF.

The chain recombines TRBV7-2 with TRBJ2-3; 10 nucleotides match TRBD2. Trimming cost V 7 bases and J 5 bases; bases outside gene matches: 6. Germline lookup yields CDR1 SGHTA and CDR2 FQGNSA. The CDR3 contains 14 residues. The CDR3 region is CASKLAGVVDTQYF. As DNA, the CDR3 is TGTGCCAGCAAGCTAGCGGGGGTTGTAGATACGCAGTATTTT.

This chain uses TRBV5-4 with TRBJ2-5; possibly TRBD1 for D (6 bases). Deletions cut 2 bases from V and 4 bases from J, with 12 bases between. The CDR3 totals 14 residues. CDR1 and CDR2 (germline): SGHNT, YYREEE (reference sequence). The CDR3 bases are TGTGCCAGCAGCTTCAGGGGACGGGGAGAGACCCAGTACTTC. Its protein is CASSFRGRGETQYF.

CDR3 residues: CASPSGGTGDNYGYTF. The CDR3 bases are TGTGCCAGCCCTAGCGGCGGGACAGGGGATAACTATGGCTACACCTTC. This sequence joins TRBV25-1 and TRBJ1-2; the match to TRBD1 covers 10 bases. The CDR3 extends over 16 amino acids. V lost 8 bases to trimming and J lost 1 base; unmatched junction nucleotides: 10. Per germline, CDR1 MGHDK and CDR2 SYGVNS.

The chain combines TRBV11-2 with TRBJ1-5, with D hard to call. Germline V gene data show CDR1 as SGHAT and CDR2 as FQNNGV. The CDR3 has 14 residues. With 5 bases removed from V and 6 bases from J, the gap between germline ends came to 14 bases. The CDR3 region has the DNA TGTGCCAGCAGCCGTGGAGAGGGCGGTCAGCCCCAGCATTTT. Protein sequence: CASSRGEGGQPQHF.

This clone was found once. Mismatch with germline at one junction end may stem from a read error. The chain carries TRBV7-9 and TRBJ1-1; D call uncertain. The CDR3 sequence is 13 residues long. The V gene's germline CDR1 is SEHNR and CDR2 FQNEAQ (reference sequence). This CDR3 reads CSSSLEPYPEAFF. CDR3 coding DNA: TGTTCCAGCAGCTTAGAGCCCTACCCTGAAGCTTTCTTT.

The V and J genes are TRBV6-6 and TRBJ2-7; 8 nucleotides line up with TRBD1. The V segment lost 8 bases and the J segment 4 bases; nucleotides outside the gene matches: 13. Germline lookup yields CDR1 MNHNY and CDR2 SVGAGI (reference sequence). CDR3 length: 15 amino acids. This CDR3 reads CASRSTGGDSYEQYF. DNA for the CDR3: TGTGCCAGCCGTTCTACAGGGGGTGACAGTTACGAGCAGTACTTC.

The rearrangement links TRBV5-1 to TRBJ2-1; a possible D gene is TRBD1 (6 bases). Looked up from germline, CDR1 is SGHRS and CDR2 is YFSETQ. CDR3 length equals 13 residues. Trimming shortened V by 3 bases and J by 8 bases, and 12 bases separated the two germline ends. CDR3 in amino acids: CASSWPGADEQFF. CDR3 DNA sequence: TGCGCCAGCAGCTGGCCAGGGGCCGATGAGCAGTTCTTC.

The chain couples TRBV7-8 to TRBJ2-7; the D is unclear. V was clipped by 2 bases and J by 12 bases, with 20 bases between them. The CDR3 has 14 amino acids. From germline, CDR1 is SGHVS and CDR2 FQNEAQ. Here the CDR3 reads CASSLSVSDKLRYF. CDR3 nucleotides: TGTGCCAGCAGCTTATCAGTTTCAGACAAGCTTCGGTACTTC.

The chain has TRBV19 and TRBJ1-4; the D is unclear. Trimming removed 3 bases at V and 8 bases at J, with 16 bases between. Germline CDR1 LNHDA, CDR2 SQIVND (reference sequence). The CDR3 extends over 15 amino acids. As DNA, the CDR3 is TGTGCCAGTAGTATCGCCGTGGGCTCCCCCGAAAAACTGTTTTTT. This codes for CASSIAVGSPEKLFF.

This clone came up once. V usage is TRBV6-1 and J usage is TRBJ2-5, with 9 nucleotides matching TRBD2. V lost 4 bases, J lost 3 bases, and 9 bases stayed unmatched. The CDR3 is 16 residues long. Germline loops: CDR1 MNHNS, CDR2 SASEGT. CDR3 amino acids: CASSVRLAVLKETQYF. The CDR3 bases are TGTGCCAGCAGTGTCAGACTAGCGGTCCTGAAAGAGACCCAGTACTTC.

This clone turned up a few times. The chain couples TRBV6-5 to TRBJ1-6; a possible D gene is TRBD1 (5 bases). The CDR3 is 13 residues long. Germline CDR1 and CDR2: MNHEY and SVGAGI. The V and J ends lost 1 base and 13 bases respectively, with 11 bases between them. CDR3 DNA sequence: TGTGCCAGCAGTTACTATAGGGGTAATCCCCTCCACTTT. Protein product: CASSYYRGNPLHF.

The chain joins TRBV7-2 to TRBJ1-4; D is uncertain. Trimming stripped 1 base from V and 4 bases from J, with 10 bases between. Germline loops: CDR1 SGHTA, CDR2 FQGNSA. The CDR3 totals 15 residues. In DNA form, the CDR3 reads TGTGCCAGCAGCTTAGTCGCCAGGCATAATGAAAAACTGTTTTTT. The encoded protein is CASSLVARHNEKLFF.

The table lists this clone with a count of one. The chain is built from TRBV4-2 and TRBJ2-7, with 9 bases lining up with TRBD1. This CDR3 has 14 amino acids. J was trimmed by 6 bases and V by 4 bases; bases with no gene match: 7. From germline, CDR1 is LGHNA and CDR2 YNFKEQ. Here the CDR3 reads CASSPRDRDFEQYF. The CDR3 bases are TGTGCCAGCAGCCCCCGGGACAGGGACTTCGAGCAGTACTTC.

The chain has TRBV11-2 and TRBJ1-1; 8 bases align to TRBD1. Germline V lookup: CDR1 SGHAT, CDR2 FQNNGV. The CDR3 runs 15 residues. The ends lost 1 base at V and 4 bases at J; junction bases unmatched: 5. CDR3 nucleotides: TGTGCCAGCAGCTTAGTGCAGGGGGCGAGCACTGAAGCTTTCTTT. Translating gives CASSLVQGASTEAFF. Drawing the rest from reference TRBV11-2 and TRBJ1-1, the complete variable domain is EAGVAQSPRYKIIEKRQSVAFWCNPISGHATLYWYQQILGQGPKLLIQFQNNGVVDDSQLPKDRFSAERLKGVDSTLKIQPAKLEDSAVYLCASSLVQGASTEAFFGQGTRLTVV.

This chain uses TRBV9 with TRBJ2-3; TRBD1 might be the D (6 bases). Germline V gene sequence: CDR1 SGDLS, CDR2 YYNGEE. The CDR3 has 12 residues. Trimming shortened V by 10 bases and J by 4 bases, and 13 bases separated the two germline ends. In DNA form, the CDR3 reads TGTGCCTCCAGGGGTGACGCAGATACGCAGTATTTT. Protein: CASRGDADTQYF.

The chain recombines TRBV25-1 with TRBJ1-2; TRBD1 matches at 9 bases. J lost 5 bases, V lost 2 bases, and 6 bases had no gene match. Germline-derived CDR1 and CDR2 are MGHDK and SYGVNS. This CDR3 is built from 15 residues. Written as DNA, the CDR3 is TGTGCCAGCAGTGAAGGGACAGGGAAGATATATGGCTACACCTTC. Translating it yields CASSEGTGKIYGYTF.

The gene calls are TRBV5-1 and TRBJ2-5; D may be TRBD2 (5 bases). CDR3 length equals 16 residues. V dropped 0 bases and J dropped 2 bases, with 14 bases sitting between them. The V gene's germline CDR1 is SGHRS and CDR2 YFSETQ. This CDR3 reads CASSLGLVANQETQYF. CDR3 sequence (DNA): TGCGCCAGCAGCTTGGGGTTGGTAGCGAATCAAGAGACCCAGTACTTC.

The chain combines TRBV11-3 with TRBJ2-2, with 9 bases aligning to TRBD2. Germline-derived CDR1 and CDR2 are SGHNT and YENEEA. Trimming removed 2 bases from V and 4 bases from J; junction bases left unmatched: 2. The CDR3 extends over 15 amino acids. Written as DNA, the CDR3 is TGTGCCAGCAGCTTAAATAGCGGGGGCACCGGGGAGCTGTTTTTT. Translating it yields CASSLNSGGTGELFF.

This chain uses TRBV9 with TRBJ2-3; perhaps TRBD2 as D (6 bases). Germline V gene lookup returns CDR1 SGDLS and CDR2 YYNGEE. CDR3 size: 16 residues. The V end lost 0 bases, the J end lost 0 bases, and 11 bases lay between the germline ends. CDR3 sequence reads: CASSVGWGTSTDTQYF. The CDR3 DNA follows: TGTGCCAGCAGCGTAGGGTGGGGGACTAGCACAGATACGCAGTATTTT.

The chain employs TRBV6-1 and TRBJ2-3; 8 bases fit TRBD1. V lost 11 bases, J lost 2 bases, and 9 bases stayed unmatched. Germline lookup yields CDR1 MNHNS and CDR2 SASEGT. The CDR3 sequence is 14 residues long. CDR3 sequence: CASSRGQATDTQYF. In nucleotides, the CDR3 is TGTGCCTCTAGTCGGGGACAGGCCACAGATACGCAGTATTTT.

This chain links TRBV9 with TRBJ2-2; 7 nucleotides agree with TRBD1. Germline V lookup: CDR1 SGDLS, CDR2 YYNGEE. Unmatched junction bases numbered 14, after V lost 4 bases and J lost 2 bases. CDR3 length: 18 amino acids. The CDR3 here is CASSQPNTGTENTGELFF. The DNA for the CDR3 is TGTGCCAGCAGCCAGCCCAATACCGGGACAGAAAACACCGGGGAGCTGTTTTTT.

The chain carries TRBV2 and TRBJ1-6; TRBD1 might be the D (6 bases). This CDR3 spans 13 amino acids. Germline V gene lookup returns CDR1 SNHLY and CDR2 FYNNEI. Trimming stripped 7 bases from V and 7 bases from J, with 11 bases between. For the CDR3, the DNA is TGTGCCAGCATGGGGGCCCACAATTCACCCCTCCACTTT. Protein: CASMGAHNSPLHF.

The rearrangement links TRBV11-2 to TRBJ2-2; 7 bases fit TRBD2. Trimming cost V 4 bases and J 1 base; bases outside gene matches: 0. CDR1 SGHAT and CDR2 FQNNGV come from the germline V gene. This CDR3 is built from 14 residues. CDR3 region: CASSSGGNTGELFF. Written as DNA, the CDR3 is TGTGCCAGCAGCTCGGGAGGGAACACCGGGGAGCTGTTTTTT.

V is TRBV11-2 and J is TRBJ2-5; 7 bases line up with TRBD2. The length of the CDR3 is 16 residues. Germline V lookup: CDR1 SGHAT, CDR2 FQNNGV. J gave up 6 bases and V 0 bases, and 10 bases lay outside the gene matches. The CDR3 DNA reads TGTGCCAGCAGCTTAGAGGCAGGGAGGGGCCGTAAGACCCAGTACTTC. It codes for CASSLEAGRGRKTQYF. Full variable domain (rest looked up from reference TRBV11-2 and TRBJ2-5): EAGVAQSPRYKIIEKRQSVAFWCNPISGHATLYWYQQILGQGPKLLIQFQNNGVVDDSQLPKDRFSAERLKGVDSTLKIQPAKLEDSAVYLCASSLEAGRGRKTQYFGPGTRLLVL.

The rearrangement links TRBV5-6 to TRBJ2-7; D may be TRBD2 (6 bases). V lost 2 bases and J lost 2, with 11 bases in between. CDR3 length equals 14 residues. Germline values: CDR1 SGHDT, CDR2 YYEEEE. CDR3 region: CASSFGGGTYEQYF. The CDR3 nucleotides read TGTGCCAGCAGCTTTGGAGGAGGGACCTACGAGCAGTACTTC. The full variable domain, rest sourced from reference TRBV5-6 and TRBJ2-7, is DAGVTQSPTHLIKTRGQQVTLRCSPKSGHDTVSWYQQALGQGPQFIFQYYEEEERQRGNFPDRFSGHQFPNYSSELNVNALLLGDSALYLCASSFGGGTYEQYFGPGTRLTVT.

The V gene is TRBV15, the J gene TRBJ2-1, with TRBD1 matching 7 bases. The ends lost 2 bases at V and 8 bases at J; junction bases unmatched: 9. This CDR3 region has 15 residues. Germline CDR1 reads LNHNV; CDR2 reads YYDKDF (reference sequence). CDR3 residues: CATSRLGDSPHEQFF. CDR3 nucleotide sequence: TGTGCCACCAGCAGACTGGGGGACAGTCCCCATGAGCAGTTCTTC. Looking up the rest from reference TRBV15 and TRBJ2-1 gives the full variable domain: DAMVIQNPRYQVTQFGKPVTLSCSQTLNHNVMYWYQQKSSQAPKLLFHYYDKDFNNEADTPDNFQSRRPNTSFCFLDIRSPGLGDTAMYLCATSRLGDSPHEQFFGPGTRLTVL.